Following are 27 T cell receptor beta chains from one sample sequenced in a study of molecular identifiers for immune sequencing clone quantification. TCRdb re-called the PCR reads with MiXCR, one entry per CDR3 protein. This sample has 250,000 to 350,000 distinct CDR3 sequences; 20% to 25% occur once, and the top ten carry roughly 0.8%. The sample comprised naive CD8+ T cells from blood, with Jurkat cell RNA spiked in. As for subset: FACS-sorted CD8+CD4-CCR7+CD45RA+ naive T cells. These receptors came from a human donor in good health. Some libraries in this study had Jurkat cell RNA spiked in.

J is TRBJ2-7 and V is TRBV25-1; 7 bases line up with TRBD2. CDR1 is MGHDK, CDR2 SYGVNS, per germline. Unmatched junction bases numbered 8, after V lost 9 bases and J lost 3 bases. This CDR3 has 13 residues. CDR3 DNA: TGTGCCAGACAGACTAGCAGGAACTACGAGCAGTACTTC. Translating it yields CARQTSRNYEQYF.

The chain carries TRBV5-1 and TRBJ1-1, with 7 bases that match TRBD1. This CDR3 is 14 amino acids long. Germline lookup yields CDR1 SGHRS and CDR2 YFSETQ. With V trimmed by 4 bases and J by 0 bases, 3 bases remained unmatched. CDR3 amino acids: CASSVTGVNTEAFF. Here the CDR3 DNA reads TGCGCCAGCAGCGTTACAGGGGTGAACACTGAAGCTTTCTTT.

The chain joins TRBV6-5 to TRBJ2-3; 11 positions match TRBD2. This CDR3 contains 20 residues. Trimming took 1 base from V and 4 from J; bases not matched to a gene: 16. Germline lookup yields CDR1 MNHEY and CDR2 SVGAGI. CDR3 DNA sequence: TGTGCCAGCAGTTACTTAGGGGGTAGGGCTAGCGGGAGGCGGGCAGATACGCAGTATTTT. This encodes CASSYLGGRASGRRADTQYF.

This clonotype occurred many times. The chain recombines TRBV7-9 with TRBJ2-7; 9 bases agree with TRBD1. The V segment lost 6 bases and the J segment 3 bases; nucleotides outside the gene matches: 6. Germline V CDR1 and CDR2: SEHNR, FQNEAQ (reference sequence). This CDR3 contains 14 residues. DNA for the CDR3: TGTGCCAGCAGGCGGACAGGGGAGAACTACGAGCAGTACTTC. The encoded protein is CASRRTGENYEQYF.

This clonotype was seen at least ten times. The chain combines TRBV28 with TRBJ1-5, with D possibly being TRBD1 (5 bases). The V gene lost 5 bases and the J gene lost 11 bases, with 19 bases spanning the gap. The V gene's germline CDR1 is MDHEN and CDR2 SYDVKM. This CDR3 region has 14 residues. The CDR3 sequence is CASSPLPGSGAQHF. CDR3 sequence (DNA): TGTGCCAGCAGTCCATTACCGGGCTCGGGGGCCCAGCATTTT.

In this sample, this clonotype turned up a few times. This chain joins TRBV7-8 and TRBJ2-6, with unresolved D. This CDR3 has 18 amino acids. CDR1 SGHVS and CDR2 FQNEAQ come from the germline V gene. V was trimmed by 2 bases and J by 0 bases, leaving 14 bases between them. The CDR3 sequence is CASSLFSDFPSGANVLTF. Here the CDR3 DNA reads TGTGCCAGCAGCTTATTTTCGGATTTTCCCTCTGGGGCCAACGTCCTGACTTTC.

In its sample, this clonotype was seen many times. The CDR3 sequence is CASSQDPGAGEKLFF. CDR3 in DNA: TGCGCCAGCAGCCAAGATCCAGGGGCCGGGGAAAAACTGTTTTTT. The chain joins TRBV4-3 to TRBJ1-4, with D maybe TRBD1 (6 bases). Germline CDR1 reads LGHNA; CDR2 reads YSLEER. This CDR3 is built from 15 residues. V dropped 0 bases and J dropped 8 bases, with 13 bases sitting between them.

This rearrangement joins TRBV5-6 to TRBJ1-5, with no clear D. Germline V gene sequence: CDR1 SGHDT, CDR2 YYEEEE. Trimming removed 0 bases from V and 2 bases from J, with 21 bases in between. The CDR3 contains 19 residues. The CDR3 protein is CASSLGAGNIEIGNQPQHF. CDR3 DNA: TGTGCCAGCAGCTTGGGTGCAGGAAACATAGAGATAGGCAATCAGCCCCAGCATTTT. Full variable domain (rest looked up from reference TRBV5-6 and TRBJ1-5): DAGVTQSPTHLIKTRGQQVTLRCSPKSGHDTVSWYQQALGQGPQFIFQYYEEEERQRGNFPDRFSGHQFPNYSSELNVNALLLGDSALYLCASSLGAGNIEIGNQPQHFGDGTRLSIL.

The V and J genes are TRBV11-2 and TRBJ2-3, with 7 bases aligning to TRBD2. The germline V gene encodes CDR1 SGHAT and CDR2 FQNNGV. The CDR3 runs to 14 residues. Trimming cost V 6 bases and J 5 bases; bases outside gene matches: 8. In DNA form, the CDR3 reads TGTGCCAGCAGTATTACGGGAGGCCAAGATACGCAGTATTTT. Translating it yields CASSITGGQDTQYF.

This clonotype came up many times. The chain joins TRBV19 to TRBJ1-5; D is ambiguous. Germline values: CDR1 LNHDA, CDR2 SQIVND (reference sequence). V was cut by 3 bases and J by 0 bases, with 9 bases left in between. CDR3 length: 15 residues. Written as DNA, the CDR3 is TGTGCCAGTAGTATCTCGGAATATAGCAATCAGCCCCAGCATTTT. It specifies CASSISEYSNQPQHF.

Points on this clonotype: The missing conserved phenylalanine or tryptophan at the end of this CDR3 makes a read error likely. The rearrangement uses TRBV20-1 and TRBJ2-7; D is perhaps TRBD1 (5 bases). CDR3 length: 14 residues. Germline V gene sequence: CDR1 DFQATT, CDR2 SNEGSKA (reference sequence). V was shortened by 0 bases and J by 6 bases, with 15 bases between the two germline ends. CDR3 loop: CSARDHPGSIEQYS. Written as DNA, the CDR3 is TGCAGTGCTAGAGATCACCCAGGGTCAATCGAGCAGTACTCC.

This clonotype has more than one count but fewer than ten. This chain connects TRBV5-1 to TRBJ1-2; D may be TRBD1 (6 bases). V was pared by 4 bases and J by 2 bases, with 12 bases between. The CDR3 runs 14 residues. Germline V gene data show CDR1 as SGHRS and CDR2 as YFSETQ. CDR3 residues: CASSPSTGNYGYTF. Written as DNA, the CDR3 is TGCGCCAGCAGCCCTTCCACAGGGAACTATGGCTACACCTTC.

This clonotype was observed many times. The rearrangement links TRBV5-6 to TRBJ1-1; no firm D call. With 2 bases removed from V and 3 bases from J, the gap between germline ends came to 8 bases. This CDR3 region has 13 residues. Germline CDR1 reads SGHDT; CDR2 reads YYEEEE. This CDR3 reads CASSFGFDTEAFF. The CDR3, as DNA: TGTGCCAGCAGCTTTGGGTTCGACACTGAAGCTTTCTTT.

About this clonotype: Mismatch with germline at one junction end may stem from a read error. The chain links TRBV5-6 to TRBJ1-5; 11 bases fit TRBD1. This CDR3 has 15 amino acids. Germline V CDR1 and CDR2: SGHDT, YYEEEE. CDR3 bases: TGTGCCGGCAGCTTGGACAGGGGGCCCAATCAGCCCCAGCATTTT. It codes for CAGSLDRGPNQPQHF.

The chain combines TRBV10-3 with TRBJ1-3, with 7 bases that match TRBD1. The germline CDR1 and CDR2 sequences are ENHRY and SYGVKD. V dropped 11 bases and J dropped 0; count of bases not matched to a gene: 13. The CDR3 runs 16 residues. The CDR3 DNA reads TGTGCCGCCCGGGACAGCTACCAAGACTCTGGAAACACCATATATTTT. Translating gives CAARDSYQDSGNTIYF.

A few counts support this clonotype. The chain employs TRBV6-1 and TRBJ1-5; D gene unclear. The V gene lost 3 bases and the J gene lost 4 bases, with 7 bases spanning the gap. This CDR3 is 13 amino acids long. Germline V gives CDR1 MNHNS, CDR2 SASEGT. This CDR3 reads CASSDERNQPQHF. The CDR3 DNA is TGTGCCAGCAGTGACGAAAGGAATCAGCCCCAGCATTTT.

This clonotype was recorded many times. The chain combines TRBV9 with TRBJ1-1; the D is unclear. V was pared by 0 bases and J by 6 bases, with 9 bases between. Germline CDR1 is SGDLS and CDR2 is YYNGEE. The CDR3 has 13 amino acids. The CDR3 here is CASSVGSAAEAFF. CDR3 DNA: TGTGCCAGCAGCGTAGGATCGGCGGCTGAAGCTTTCTTT.

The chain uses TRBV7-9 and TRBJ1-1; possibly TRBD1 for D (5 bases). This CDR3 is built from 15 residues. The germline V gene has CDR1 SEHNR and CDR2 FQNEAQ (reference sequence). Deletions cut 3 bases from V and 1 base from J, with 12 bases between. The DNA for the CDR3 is TGTGCCAGCAGCTTGCAGGGAGGGACGAACACTGAAGCTTTCTTT. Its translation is CASSLQGGTNTEAFF.

In nucleotides, the CDR3 is TGTGCCATCAGTGAGCCGGCGGGAGGGACCGGAGAGACCCAGTACTTC. Amino acids: CAISEPAGGTGETQYF. The J gene is TRBJ2-5, the V gene TRBV10-3, with TRBD2 identical over 9 bases. This CDR3 contains 16 residues. J was trimmed by 4 bases and V by 2 bases; bases with no gene match: 8. Per germline, CDR1 ENHRY and CDR2 SYGVKD.

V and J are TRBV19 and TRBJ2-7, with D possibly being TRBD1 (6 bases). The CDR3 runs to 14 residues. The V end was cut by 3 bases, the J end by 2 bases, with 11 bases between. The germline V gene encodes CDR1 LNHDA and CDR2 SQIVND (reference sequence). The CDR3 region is CASSIRDNTYEQYF. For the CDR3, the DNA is TGTGCCAGTAGTATCCGGGACAACACCTACGAGCAGTACTTC.

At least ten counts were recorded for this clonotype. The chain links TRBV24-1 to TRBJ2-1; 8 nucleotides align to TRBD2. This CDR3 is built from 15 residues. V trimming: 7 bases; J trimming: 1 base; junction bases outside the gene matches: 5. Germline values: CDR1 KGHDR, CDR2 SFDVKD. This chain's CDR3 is CATSRAGGSYNEQFF. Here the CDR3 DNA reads TGTGCCACCAGCCGTGCGGGAGGTTCCTACAATGAGCAGTTCTTC.

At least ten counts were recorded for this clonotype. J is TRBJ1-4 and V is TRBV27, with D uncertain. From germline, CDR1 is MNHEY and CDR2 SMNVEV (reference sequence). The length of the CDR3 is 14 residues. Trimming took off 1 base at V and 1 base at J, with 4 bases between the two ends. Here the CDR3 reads CASSLWGTNEKLFF. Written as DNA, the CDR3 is TGTGCCAGCAGTTTATGGGGAACTAATGAAAAACTGTTTTTT.

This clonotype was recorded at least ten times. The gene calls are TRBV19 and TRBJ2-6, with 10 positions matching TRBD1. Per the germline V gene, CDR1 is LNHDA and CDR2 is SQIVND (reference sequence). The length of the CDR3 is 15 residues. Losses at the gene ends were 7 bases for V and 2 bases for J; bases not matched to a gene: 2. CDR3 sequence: CASTGTGAGANVLTF. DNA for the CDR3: TGTGCCAGTACCGGGACAGGGGCTGGGGCCAACGTCCTGACTTTC.

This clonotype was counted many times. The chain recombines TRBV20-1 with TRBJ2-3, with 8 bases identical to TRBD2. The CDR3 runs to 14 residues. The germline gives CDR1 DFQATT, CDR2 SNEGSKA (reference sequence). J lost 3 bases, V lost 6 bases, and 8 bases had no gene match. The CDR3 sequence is CSAHSGSGTDTQYF. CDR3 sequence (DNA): TGCAGTGCCCACAGCGGGAGCGGAACAGATACGCAGTATTTT.

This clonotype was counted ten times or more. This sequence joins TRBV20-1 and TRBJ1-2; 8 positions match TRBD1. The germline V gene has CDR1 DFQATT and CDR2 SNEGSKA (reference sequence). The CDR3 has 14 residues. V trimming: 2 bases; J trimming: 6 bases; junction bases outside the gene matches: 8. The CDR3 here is CSARNSDRDHGYTF. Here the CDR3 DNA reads TGCAGTGCTAGAAATTCGGACAGGGACCATGGCTACACCTTC.

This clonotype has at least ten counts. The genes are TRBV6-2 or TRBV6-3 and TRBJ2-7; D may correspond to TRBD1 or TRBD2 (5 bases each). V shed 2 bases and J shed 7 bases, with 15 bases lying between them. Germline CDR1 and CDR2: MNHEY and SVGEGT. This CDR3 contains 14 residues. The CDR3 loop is CASSYGTWAGEQYF. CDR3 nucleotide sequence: TGTGCCAGCAGTTACGGGACGTGGGCCGGAGAGCAGTACTTC.

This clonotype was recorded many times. CDR3 loop: CASSSRGLSFEQYF. DNA of the CDR3: TGTGCCAGCAGCTCGAGGGGACTATCATTCGAGCAGTACTTC. The genes are TRBV7-8 and TRBJ2-7; TRBD2 matches 7 bases. The V segment lost 4 bases and the J segment 6 bases; nucleotides outside the gene matches: 9. In germline, CDR1 is SGHVS, CDR2 FQNEAQ. CDR3 size: 14 residues.